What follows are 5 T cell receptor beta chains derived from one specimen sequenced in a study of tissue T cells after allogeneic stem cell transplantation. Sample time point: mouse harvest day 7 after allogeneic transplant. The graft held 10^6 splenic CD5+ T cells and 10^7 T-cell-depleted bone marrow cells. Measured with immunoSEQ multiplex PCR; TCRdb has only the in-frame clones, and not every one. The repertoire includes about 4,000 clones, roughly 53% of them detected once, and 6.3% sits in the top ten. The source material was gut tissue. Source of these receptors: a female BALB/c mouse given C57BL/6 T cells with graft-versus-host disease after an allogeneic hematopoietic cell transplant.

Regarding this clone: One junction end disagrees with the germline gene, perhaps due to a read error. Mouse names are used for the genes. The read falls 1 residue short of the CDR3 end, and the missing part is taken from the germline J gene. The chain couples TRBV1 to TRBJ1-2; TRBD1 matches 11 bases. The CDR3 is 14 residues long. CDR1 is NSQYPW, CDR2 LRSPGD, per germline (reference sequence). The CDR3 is CTCRGQGDNSGYTF. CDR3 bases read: TGCACCTGCAGGGGACAGGGGGATAACTCCGGCTACACC.

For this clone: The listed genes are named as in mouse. Incomplete CDR3 DNA: TGTGCCAGCAGTCCCCGGGGGGGGACTGGAAATACGCTCTAT. This encodes CASSPRGGTGNTLY. The full CDR3 is CASSPRGGTGNTLYF. The V call is TRBV26, the J call TRBJ1-3, with D possibly being TRBD1 (5 bases). The read stops 1 residue short of the end of the CDR3; the missing end is completed from the germline J gene. Trimming pared 4 bases from V and 2 bases from J, leaving 12 bases between. The CDR3 is 15 residues long. The germline gives CDR1 KGHPV, CDR2 FQNQEV (reference sequence). Complete variable domain (other parts from reference TRBV26 and TRBJ1-3): NSKVIQTPRYLVKGQGQKAKMRCIPEKGHPVVFWYQQNKNNEFKFLINFQNQEVLQQIDMTEKRFSAECPSNSPCSLEIQSSEAGDSALYLCASSPRGGTGNTLYFGEGSRLIVV.

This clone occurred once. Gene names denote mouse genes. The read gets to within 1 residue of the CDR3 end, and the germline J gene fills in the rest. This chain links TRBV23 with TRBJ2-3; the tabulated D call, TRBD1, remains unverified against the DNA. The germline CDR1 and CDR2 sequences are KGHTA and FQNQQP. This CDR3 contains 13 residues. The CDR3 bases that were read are TGCTCCAGCAGTCAAAGAGGGGCAGAAACGCTGTAT. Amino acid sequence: CSSSQRGAETLY. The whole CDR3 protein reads CSSSQRGAETLYF. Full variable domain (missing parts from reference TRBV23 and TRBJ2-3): DAAVTQKPRYLIKMKGQEAEMKCIPEKGHTAVFWYQQKQSKELKFLIYFQNQQPLDQIDMVKERFSAVCPSSSLCSLGIRTCEAEDSALYLCSSSQRGAETLYFGSGTRLTVL.

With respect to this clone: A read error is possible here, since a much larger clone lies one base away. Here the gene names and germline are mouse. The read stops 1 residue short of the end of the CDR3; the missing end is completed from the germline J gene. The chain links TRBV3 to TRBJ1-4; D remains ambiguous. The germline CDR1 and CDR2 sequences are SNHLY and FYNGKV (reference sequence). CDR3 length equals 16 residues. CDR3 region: CASSFSRGISDERLFF. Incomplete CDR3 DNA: TGTGCCAGCAGCTTTAGTCGGGGAATTTCCGACGAAAGATTATTT.

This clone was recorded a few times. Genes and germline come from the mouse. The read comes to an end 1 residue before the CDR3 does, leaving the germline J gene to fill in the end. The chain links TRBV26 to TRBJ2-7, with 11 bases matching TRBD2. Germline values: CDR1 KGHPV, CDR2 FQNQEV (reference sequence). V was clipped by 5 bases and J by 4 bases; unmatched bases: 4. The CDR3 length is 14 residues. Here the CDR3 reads CASSSGTGGYEQYF. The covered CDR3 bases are TGTGCCAGCAGTTCCGGGACTGGGGGTTATGAACAGTAC.